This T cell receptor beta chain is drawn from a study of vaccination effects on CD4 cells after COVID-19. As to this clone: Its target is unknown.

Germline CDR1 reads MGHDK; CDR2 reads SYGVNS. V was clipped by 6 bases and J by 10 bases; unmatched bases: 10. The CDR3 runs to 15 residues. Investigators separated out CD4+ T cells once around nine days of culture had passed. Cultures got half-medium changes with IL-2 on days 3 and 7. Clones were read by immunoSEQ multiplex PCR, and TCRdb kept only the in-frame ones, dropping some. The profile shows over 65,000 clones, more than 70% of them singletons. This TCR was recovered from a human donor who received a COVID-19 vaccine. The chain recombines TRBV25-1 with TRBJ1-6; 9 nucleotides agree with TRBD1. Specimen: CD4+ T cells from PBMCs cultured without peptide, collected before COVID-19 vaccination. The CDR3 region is CASRAPQGARSPLHF. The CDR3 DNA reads TGTGCCAGCAGGGCCCCACAGGGGGCAAGGTCACCCCTCCACTTT.